This T cell receptor (beta chain) originates from a study of blood T cell repertoires in COVID-19. About the study: Acute-phase and convalescent COVID-19 samples originated in the United States, Italy and Spain. T cells, B-cell-depleted T cells, or PBMCs provided the cDNA or gDNA that served as material.

Methods used by the authors: From reference gene primer amplification, estimates of nucleated cell counts were derived. The data were produced by immunoSEQ multiplex PCR, yet TCRdb's version contains in-frame clones alone and is incomplete. V and J calls and clone size are those listed in that table; D and trimming were worked out from the DNA. The sample contains around 280,000 clones, about 90% of which appear only once. The CDR3 extends over 14 amino acids. Deletions cut 1 base from V and 7 bases from J, with 11 bases between. Germline CDR1 MGHRA, CDR2 YSYEKL. This clonotype was sampled from a woman aged 25 to 39 who had recovered from COVID-19. Material for sequencing was peripheral blood. V is TRBV4-1 and J is TRBJ1-5, with D hard to call. The CDR3 region is CASSQGPGGQPQHF. The CDR3 DNA is TGCGCCAGCAGCCAAGGGCCGGGTGGCCAGCCCCAGCATTTT.